Listed here is a single TCR beta chain. The data originate from a study of T cell repertoires in cytomegalovirus infection. This CDR3 comprises 14 residues. Deletions cut 4 bases from V and 4 bases from J, with 14 bases between. From germline, CDR1 is SGHVS and CDR2 FNYEAQ. TCRdb ran MiXCR on the reads and lists one entry per CDR3 protein. The sample consists of about 450,000 distinct CDR3 sequences, under 40% of them appearing once. The source is a human donor in good health (CMV status not recorded). Some clones in this sample may be carry-over from other donors' samples. The V and J genes are TRBV7-6 and TRBJ2-7; weak D call: TRBD1 (7 bases). Sequencing was performed on PBMCs. The CDR3 coding sequence is TGTGCCAGCAGCTACCCGACAGGGAGGTACGAGCAGTACTTC. Encoded protein: CASSYPTGRYEQYF. The complete variable domain, with remaining parts taken from reference TRBV7-6 and TRBJ2-7, reads GAGVSQSPRYKVTKRGQDVALRCDPISGHVSLYWYRQALGQGPEFLTYFNYEAQQDKSGLPNDRFSAERPEGSISTLTIQRTEQRDSAMYRCASSYPTGRYEQYFGPGTRLTVT.